One and the same sample provided the 16 T cell receptor beta chains below, sequenced in a study of blood T cells in healthy people across ages. PCR was performed a second time for roughly 6 to 12 cycles using a sample-barcoded 5' primer and a J-beta primer mix. One entry per CDR3 protein results from TCRdb running MiXCR on the 5' RACE reads. This table holds about 1,400,000 distinct CDR3 sequences, 42% found once. Sequencing was performed on blood. The receptors were gathered from a young woman in good health.

In this sample, this clonotype turned up a few times. V and J are TRBV7-2 and TRBJ2-7, with D possibly being TRBD1 or TRBD2 (5 bases each). Germline CDR1 is SGHTA and CDR2 is FQGNSA. This CDR3 region has 14 residues. Trimming took off 1 base at V and 2 bases at J, with 9 bases between the two ends. The CDR3 DNA is TGTGCCAGCAGCTTAGAAACGGGGCCCTACGAGCAGTACTTC. Its translation: CASSLETGPYEQYF.

The V call is TRBV6-1, the J call TRBJ1-1, with TRBD1 as a possible D gene (5 bases). Trimming removed 4 bases from V and 0 bases from J, with 9 bases in between. The CDR3 contains 14 residues. Germline CDR1 MNHNS, CDR2 SASEGT. CDR3 protein: CASSAGRLNTEAFF. The DNA for the CDR3 is TGTGCCAGCAGTGCGGGACGCTTGAACACTGAAGCTTTCTTT.

The chain links TRBV5-1 to TRBJ2-7, with D perhaps TRBD1 (5 bases). V shed 8 bases and J shed 4 bases, with 19 bases lying between them. In germline, CDR1 is SGHRS, CDR2 YFSETQ. This CDR3 region has 14 residues. The CDR3, as DNA: TGCGCCAGTTCCGCAGCAGGGTCGAAATACGAGCAGTACTTC. Translation gives CASSAAGSKYEQYF.

With respect to this clonotype: Sequence at one end of the junction differs from germline and may be a read error. This chain connects TRBV6-6 to TRBJ1-2; D is unclear. Looked up from germline, CDR1 is MNHNY and CDR2 is SVGAGI (reference sequence). The CDR3 sequence is 14 residues long. CDR3 nucleotide sequence: TGTGCTAGCAGTATTAGTTTGGAGCTCTATGGCTACACCTTC. Its translation: CASSISLELYGYTF.

This clonotype was observed a handful of times. The chain has TRBV12-3 or TRBV12-4 and TRBJ1-1; weak D call: TRBD1 (6 bases). The CDR3 length is 16 residues. Trimming took 0 bases from V and 0 from J, leaving 11 bases between them. The CDR3 DNA is TGTGCCAGCAGTTTAGCGGGGGGCGGTGTGAACACTGAAGCTTTCTTT. Translation: CASSLAGGGVNTEAFF.

This clonotype has more than one count but fewer than ten. This rearrangement joins TRBV2 to TRBJ2-7, with D maybe TRBD2 (6 bases). This CDR3 is built from 14 residues. The V gene's germline CDR1 is SNHLY and CDR2 FYNNEI. With 9 bases removed from V and 0 bases from J, the gap between germline ends came to 15 bases. DNA of the CDR3: TGTGCCAGTATCGGGAGCCCGAGCTCCTACGAGCAGTACTTC. This translates into CASIGSPSSYEQYF.

This clonotype was counted between two and nine times. The rearrangement joins TRBV24-1 to TRBJ1-2; D unresolved. Germline CDR1 KGHDR, CDR2 SFDVKD. CDR3 size: 16 residues. Trimming shortened V by 3 bases and J by 5 bases, and 18 bases separated the two germline ends. The CDR3 nucleotides read TGTGCCACCAGTGATGCAAATACAAAGGATCTTTATGGCTACACCTTC. As protein: CATSDANTKDLYGYTF.

The chain links TRBV6-5 to TRBJ1-1; the D is unclear. Germline V lookup: CDR1 MNHEY, CDR2 SVGAGI. V gave up 5 bases and J gave up 10 bases, with 8 bases separating them. The CDR3 is 10 residues long. CDR3 coding DNA: TGTGCCAGCAGTCTTCCCCCAGCTTTCTTT. Amino acid sequence: CASSLPPAFF.

This sequence joins TRBV3-1 and TRBJ2-7; 7 bases line up with TRBD2. The CDR3 is 15 amino acids. Germline values: CDR1 LGHDT, CDR2 YNNKEL (reference sequence). With V trimmed by 11 bases and J by 2 bases, 15 bases remained unmatched. The CDR3 region is CACGGVYESPYEQYF. DNA of the CDR3: TGTGCCTGCGGGGGAGTCTACGAATCGCCCTACGAGCAGTACTTC.

A few counts support this clonotype. The rearrangement links TRBV27 to TRBJ2-7; D call uncertain. This CDR3 is built from 15 residues. Trimming stripped 7 bases from V and 0 bases from J, with 16 bases between. From germline, CDR1 is MNHEY and CDR2 SMNVEV (reference sequence). The CDR3: CASTRTAQSSYEQYF. The CDR3 bases are TGTGCCAGCACACGGACGGCTCAGAGCTCCTACGAGCAGTACTTC.

This clonotype was seen only a few times. The CDR3 reads CASSDDRALYYSGANVLTF. The DNA for the CDR3 is TGTGCCAGCAGTGACGACAGGGCTCTCTACTACTCTGGGGCCAACGTCCTGACTTTC. The rearrangement joins TRBV25-1 to TRBJ2-6; 7 bases map to TRBD1. Losses at the gene ends were 3 bases for V and 0 bases for J; bases not matched to a gene: 11. The CDR3 totals 19 residues. Germline assignment: CDR1 MGHDK and CDR2 SYGVNS.

This clonotype was observed a handful of times. The J gene is TRBJ2-3, the V gene TRBV4-1; D remains unclear. The CDR3 covers 16 residues. Germline values: CDR1 MGHRA, CDR2 YSYEKL. Between the trimmed V and J ends, which lost 0 bases and 2 bases, there was a span of 12 bases. CDR3 residues: CASSQEAGPPTDTQYF. The CDR3 DNA reads as TGCGCCAGCAGCCAAGAAGCAGGTCCCCCCACAGATACGCAGTATTTT.

The chain has TRBV12-3 or TRBV12-4 and TRBJ2-7; D is unresolved. The CDR3 runs 15 residues. V was pared by 6 bases and J by 1 base, with 16 bases between. CDR3 in amino acids: CASRPSGRISYEQYF. The CDR3 DNA sequence: TGTGCCAGCAGGCCATCGGGTCGAATTTCCTACGAGCAGTACTTC.

The V and J genes are TRBV27 and TRBJ1-2; TRBD1 is a possible D gene (6 bases). Trimming pared 4 bases from V and 4 bases from J, leaving 13 bases between. The CDR3 is 14 amino acids. Germline assignment: CDR1 MNHEY and CDR2 SMNVEV (reference sequence). CDR3 DNA: TGTGCCAGCAGTTATCGCAGGGGAGGCTATGGCTACACCTTC. This codes for CASSYRRGGYGYTF.

V and J are TRBV2 and TRBJ2-1; 7 positions match TRBD2. Germline CDR1 is SNHLY and CDR2 is FYNNEI. V dropped 10 bases and J dropped 8; count of bases not matched to a gene: 11. CDR3 size: 13 residues. Here the CDR3 reads CATSGIQADEQFF. In nucleotides, the CDR3 is TGTGCCACCAGCGGGATTCAGGCCGATGAGCAGTTCTTC. Together with reference TRBV2 and TRBJ2-1, the CDR3 gives the full variable domain: EPEVTQTPSHQVTQMGQEVILRCVPISNHLYFYWYRQILGQKVEFLVSFYNNEISEKSEIFDDQFSVERPDGSNFTLKIRSTKLEDSAMYFCATSGIQADEQFFGPGTRLTVL.

The rearrangement links TRBV7-2 to TRBJ1-1; D gene uncertain. The CDR3 length is 14 residues. Looked up from germline, CDR1 is SGHTA and CDR2 is FQGNSA. Trimming shortened V by 1 base and J by 11 bases, and 17 bases separated the two germline ends. The CDR3 protein is CASSLDRTDSRAFF. The CDR3 bases are TGTGCCAGCAGCTTAGATCGGACTGATAGCCGCGCTTTCTTT.